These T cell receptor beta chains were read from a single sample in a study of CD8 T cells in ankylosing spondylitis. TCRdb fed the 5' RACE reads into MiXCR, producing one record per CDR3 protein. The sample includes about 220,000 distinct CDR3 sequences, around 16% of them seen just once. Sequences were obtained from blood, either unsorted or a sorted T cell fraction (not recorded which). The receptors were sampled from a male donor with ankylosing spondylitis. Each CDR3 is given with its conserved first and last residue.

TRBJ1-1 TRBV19 CASSIGTGWTEAFF
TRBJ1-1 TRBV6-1 CASSPTGENTEAFF
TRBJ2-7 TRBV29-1 CSVERGGYEQYF
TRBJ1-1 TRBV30 CAQQSMNTEAFF
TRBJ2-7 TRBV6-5 CASSYSPESGEQYF
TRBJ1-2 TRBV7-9 CASDGQGTDYGYTF
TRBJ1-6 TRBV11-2 CASSLDIGSPLHF
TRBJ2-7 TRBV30 CAWKGTEVSYEQYF
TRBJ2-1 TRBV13 CASSSTGVSAQTYNEQFF
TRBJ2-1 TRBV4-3 CASSQGASGPYNEQFF
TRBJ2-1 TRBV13 CASSSLGLAGEFEQFF
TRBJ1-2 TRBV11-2 CASRGLTIEYGYTF
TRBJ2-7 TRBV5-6 CASSLADKTYEQYF
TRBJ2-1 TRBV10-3 CAISDSRVDEQFF
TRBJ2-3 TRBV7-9 CASSPGPGTTDTQYF
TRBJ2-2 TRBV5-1 CASRESGRNTGELFF
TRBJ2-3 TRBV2 CASSELAGGNTDTQYF
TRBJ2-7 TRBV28 CASSLTSGSSYEQYF
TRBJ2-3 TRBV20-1 CSARGPGLASDTQYF
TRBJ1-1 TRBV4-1 CASSQVQFGGTMNTEAFF
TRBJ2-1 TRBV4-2 CASSQGRGGYNEQFF
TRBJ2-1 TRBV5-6 CASSLDPGTSGRIDEQFF
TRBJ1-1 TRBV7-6 CASSLGTGGRVDTEAFF
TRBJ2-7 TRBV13 CASSLGLAGKYEQYF
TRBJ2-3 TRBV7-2 CASSLVGTGIDTQYF
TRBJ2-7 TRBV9 CASSTGTGSHEQYF
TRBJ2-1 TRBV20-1 CSARALVTYNEQFF
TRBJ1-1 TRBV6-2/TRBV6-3 CASSRRPTKGPTTEAFF
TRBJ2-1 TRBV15 CATSTPGTGDINEQFF
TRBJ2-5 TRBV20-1 CSATDLWETQYF
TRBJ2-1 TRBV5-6 CASSLPSGGIDNEQFF
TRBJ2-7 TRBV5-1 CASSLAPTGSYEQYF
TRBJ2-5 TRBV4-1 CASSQVSGRPQETQYF
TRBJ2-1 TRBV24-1 CATSDLPPNEQFF
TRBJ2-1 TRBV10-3 CAISIPGQGAWNEQFF
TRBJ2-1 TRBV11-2 CASSLGASSSSYNEQFF
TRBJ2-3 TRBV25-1 CASSEYYAGFTDTQYF
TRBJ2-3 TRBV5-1 CASSLPGTINTDTQYF
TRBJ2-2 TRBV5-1 CASSPDGLAGSTGELFF
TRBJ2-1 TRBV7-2 CASSLGMGWFF
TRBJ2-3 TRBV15 CATRGGFADTQYF
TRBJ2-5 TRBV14 CASSALAGVAETQYF
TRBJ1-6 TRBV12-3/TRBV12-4 CASTGGDYNSPLHF
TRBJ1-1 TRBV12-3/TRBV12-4 CASSLGTMNTEAFF
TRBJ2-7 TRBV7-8 CASTEGDRDSEQYF